This record looks at one T cell receptor (beta chain) sequence and its context. The data were taken from a study of blood T cell repertoires in COVID-19. Study at large: PBMCs, B-cell-depleted T cells, or T cells provided the cDNA or gDNA that made up the material.

Original processing methods: Amplification of reference gene primers was used by the study to estimate nucleated cell counts. The repertoire was sequenced with immunoSEQ multiplex PCR; TCRdb's copy has only in-frame clones and lacks some. V and J calls and clone size are as listed in that table; D and trimming were resolved from the DNA. The sample shows 150,000 or so clones, 80% to 90% of them seen only once. V lost 0 bases and J lost 4, with 8 bases in between. Germline CDR1 and CDR2: SGHRS and YFSETQ. CDR3 length equals 14 residues. Seattle participants joined during active infection and were tracked over time.

The sample comprised peripheral blood. The sequence derives from a woman in her sixties or seventies with COVID-19, enrolled during active disease. The V gene is TRBV5-1, the J gene TRBJ1-5; maybe TRBD1 (6 bases). The CDR3 coding sequence is TGCGCCAGCAGCTTGGTAGGGGGAAATCAGCCCCAGCATTTT. The encoded protein is CASSLVGGNQPQHF.